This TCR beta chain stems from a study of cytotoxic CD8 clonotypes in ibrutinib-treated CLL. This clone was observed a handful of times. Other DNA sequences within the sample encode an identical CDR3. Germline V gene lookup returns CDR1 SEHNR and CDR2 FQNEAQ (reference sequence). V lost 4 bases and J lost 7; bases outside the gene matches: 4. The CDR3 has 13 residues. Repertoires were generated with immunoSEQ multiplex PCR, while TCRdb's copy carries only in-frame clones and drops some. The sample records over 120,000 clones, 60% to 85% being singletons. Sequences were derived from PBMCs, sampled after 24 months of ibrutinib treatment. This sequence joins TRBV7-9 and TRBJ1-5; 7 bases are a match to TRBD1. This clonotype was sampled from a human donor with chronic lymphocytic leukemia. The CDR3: CASSSTGVQPQHF. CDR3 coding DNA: TGTGCCAGCAGCTCCACAGGGGTCCAGCCCCAGCATTTT.